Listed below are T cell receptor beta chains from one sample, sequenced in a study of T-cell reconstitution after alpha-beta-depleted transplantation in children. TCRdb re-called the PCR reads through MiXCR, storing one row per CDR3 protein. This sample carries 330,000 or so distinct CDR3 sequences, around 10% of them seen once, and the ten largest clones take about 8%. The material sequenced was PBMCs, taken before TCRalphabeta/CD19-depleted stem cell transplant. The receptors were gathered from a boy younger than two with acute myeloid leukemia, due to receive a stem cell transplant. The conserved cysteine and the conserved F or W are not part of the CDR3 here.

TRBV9	ASSVEGYNSPLH
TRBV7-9	ASSSTGTDGNTIY
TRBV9	ASSPGGPIYEQY
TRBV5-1	ASSLIVGGNEQF
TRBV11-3	ASEGIGETQY
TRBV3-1	ASSPPTGLATAGELF
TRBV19	ASSGTVNQPQH
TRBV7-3	ASSHLSPGELF
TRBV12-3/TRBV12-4	ASSLGGLGEKLF
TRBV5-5	ASSFLAGGPGTDAQY
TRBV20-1	SAQRIDRVGQPQH
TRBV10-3	AISRQVQETQY
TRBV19	ASSMVGTGSTDTQY
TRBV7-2	ASSQLQGLAADTQY
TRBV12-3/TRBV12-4	ASSLTGSGMEF
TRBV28	ATAVSSYNEQF
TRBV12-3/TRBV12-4	TCSLAFSLGGVYNEQF
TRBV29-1	STPGSNTGELF
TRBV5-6	ASSLDLILGNEQF
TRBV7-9	ASSLGVGLWGDEQF
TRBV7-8	ASSSDSPYEQY
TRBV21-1	ASSKELF
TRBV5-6	ASNGPYEQY
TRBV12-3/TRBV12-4	ASSPPGQGNTIY
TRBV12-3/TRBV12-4	ASSLGQGRSTDTQY
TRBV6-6	ASVAGGEYEQY
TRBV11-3	ASSSGQGIAGELF
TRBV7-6	ASSTGTGGQPQH
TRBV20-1	SARDRGINIQY
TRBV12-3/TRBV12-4	ASSFGQGLGGELF
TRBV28	ASSLPSGPLSSYNEQF
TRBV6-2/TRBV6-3	ASSPQPSSTDTQY
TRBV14	ASSRDRGLHEQY
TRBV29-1	SVLGGGPYNEQF
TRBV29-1	SVEDHRTRAGGYT
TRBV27	ASSFLGGDKNIQY
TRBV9	ASSTRTGYNEQF
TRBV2	ASSDGGPSYEQY
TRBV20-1	SARGPTGMPNQPQH
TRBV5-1	ASSLAAETQY
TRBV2	ASSEALRTSNYGYT
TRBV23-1	ASSQSLAGGIYNEQF
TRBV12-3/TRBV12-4	ASSSDYEKLF
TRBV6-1	ASWVTGVQNEQY
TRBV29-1	SVGLTEFSYNEQF
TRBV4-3	ASTIKDGLNTEAF
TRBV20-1	SAREVASYDEQY
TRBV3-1	ASSQDLLSSVETQY
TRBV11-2	ASRSPVSTDTQY
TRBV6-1	ASKHSTGINQPQH
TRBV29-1	SVEDRGGSPLH
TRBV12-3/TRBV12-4	ASSFLPDYLKETQY
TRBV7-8	ASSWDGSYEQY
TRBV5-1	ASSLSSGIRHEQY